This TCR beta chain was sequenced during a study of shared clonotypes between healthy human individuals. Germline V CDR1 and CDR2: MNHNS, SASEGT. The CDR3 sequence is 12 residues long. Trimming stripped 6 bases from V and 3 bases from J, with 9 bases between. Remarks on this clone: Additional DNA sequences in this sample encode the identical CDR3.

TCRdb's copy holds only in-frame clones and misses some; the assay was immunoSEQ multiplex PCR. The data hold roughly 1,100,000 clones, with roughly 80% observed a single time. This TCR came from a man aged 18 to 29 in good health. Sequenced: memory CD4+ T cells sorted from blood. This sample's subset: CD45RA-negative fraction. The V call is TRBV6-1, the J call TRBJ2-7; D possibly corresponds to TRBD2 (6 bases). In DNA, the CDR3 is TGTGCCAGCAGGACCGGGAGCTACGAGCAGTACTTC. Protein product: CASRTGSYEQYF.